Shown below are 2 T cell receptor beta chains from a single sample sequenced in a study of a mutant IDH1 vaccine in newly diagnosed glioma. For these receptors, no antigen is known. The time point is: week 23, last vaccination. Vaccination used 300 ug of mutant IDH1 20-mer peptide per dose, with topical imiquimod. TCRdb's table, derived via immunoSEQ multiplex PCR, lists solely in-frame clones and lacks some. The table lists approximately 35,000 clones, around 89% of them singletons. The specimen comprised PBMCs, sampled from a glioma patient whose treatment included an IDH1 peptide vaccine. These receptors came from a man aged 35 to 55 with glioma.

The chain combines TRBV4-3 with TRBJ2-3; D remains ambiguous. This CDR3 has 16 amino acids. Trimming stripped 1 base from V and 2 bases from J, with 13 bases between. Germline CDR1 reads LGHNA; CDR2 reads YSLEER. The CDR3 DNA sequence: TGCGCCAGCAGCCAAGGAGTAAACAGCCACACAGATACGCAGTATTTT. Translation: CASSQGVNSHTDTQYF.

The CDR3 region has the DNA TGTGCCAGCAGTCCCACCCTCACCGGGACAAAGGAAGCTTTCTTT. It specifies CASSPTLTGTKEAFF. This chain joins TRBV28 and TRBJ1-1; TRBD1 might be the D (6 bases). Trimming shortened V by 5 bases and J by 8 bases, and 21 bases separated the two germline ends. The germline gives CDR1 MDHEN, CDR2 SYDVKM. The CDR3 contains 15 residues.